This T cell receptor (beta chain) was profiled in a study of lung T cells in sarcoidosis with Löfgren's syndrome. TCRdb reanalysed the reads using MiXCR and keeps one entry per CDR3 protein. The data show 900 to 1,400 distinct CDR3 sequences, with almost 30% seen just once and roughly 7% held by the top ten. By sample share, this clonotype is medium-sized. Its antigen is currently unknown. General study results and limits: These T cells were suggested, not shown, to recognize a putative antigen. Löfgren's syndrome patients reportedly showed greatest TRAV12-1 and TRBV2 expansion versus controls. Shared TRAV12-1 and TRBV2 CDR3 motifs across Löfgren's syndrome patients reportedly suggested public CD4+ TCRs.

Germline V gene data show CDR1 as SNHLY and CDR2 as FYNNEI. CDR3 length: 15 residues. The V and J ends lost 7 bases and 2 bases respectively, with 17 bases between them. The sample taken for sequencing was CD4+ T cells from PBMCs. The chain has TRBV2 and TRBJ1-2, with a possible D match to TRBD1 (6 bases). This clonotype originated in a human donor with sarcoidosis (Löfgren's syndrome or another form), or a control subject (not recorded which). The CDR3 coding sequence is TGTGCCAGCAACGTCCTAGGACAGAGAAACTATGGCTACACCTTC. Its translation is CASNVLGQRNYGYTF.